The next 9 T cell receptor beta chains were all read from a single sample in a study of shared clonotypes between healthy human individuals. Some clones are missing from TCRdb's copy, which holds only in-frame ones; the method was immunoSEQ multiplex PCR. This repertoire shows more than 2 million clones, 95% found once; its top ten account for roughly 0.13%. The sequencing input was naive CD4+ T cells sorted from blood. Specified subset: CD45RA+ positively selected. Receptors originate from a man aged 18 to 29 in good health.

The rearrangement links TRBV2 to TRBJ1-6; tentatively, D is TRBD1 (6 bases). Trimming stripped 8 bases from V and 3 bases from J, with 17 bases between. The CDR3 covers 16 residues. Germline assignment: CDR1 SNHLY and CDR2 FYNNEI. The CDR3 region is CASLRKGGDYNSPLHF. The CDR3 nucleotides are TGTGCCAGCCTGCGGAAGGGGGGCGACTATAATTCACCCCTCCACTTT.

The V call is TRBV9, the J call TRBJ2-3; D is unclear. The V gene lost 7 bases and the J gene lost 4 bases, with 7 bases spanning the gap. CDR3 size: 11 residues. CDR1 is SGDLS and CDR2 is YYNGEE in the germline V gene. CDR3 residues: CASGRADTQYF. CDR3 bases: TGTGCCAGCGGTAGGGCAGATACGCAGTATTTT.

The chain joins TRBV4-1 to TRBJ1-2, with D maybe TRBD1 (6 bases). The CDR3 length is 14 residues. The germline gives CDR1 MGHRA, CDR2 YSYEKL. V was cut by 2 bases and J by 5 bases, with 12 bases left in between. The CDR3: CASSQMDSQYGYTF. The CDR3 bases are TGCGCCAGCAGCCAAATGGACAGCCAATATGGCTACACCTTC.

This sequence joins TRBV7-2 and TRBJ1-3; D gene ambiguous. Per germline, CDR1 SGHTA and CDR2 FQGNSA. V was clipped by 5 bases and J by 4 bases, with 15 bases between them. The CDR3 loop spans 15 amino acids. CDR3 DNA sequence: TGTGCCAGCAGCCCCGAGGCGGGCACCGGAAACACCATATATTTT. It codes for CASSPEAGTGNTIYF.

This rearrangement joins TRBV6-5 to TRBJ2-1; maybe TRBD1 (7 bases). Germline V gene lookup returns CDR1 MNHEY and CDR2 SVGAGI. V was clipped by 2 bases and J by 5 bases, with 13 bases between them. This CDR3 spans 15 amino acids. The CDR3 DNA reads as TGTGCCAGCAGTTACCGCGGGACAGACCACAATGAGCAGTTCTTC. It specifies CASSYRGTDHNEQFF.

As concerns this clone: Other DNA sequences in this sample translate to the same CDR3. The rearrangement joins TRBV7-9 to TRBJ1-5; no clear D. The V gene's germline CDR1 is SEHNR and CDR2 FQNEAQ (reference sequence). The ends were cut back, 2 bases at V and 3 bases at J, with 8 bases in the middle. The CDR3 contains 14 residues. CDR3 region: CASSLTETNQPQHF. The CDR3 DNA reads as TGTGCCAGCAGCTTAACCGAGACCAATCAGCCCCAGCATTTT.

Remarks on this clone: Other nucleotide sequences from this sample produce the same CDR3. This rearrangement joins TRBV5-1 to TRBJ1-5, with D unclear. There are 12 residues in the CDR3. The V gene's germline CDR1 is SGHRS and CDR2 YFSETQ. Trimming took off 0 bases at V and 6 bases at J, with 4 bases between the two ends. The chain's CDR3 is CASSLDGQPQHF. The CDR3 bases are TGCGCCAGCAGCTTGGATGGTCAGCCCCAGCATTTT.

The rearrangement links TRBV7-4 to TRBJ2-4, with TRBD2 matching 13 bases. The V and J ends lost 5 bases and 2 bases, in that order; junction bases with no gene match: 9. The CDR3 is made up of 18 amino acids. Germline CDR1 SGHVT, CDR2 SQSDAQ. The CDR3 DNA reads TGTGCCAGCAGCCTTACTAGCGGGAGGGTCCCTCCCAAAAACATTCAGTACTTC. It codes for CASSLTSGRVPPKNIQYF.

The sample holds one count of this clone. The chain is built from TRBV19 and TRBJ2-5, with TRBD2 identical over 7 bases. CDR1 is LNHDA, CDR2 SQIVND, per germline (reference sequence). The CDR3 covers 15 residues. V dropped 5 bases and J dropped 5; count of bases not matched to a gene: 11. DNA for the CDR3: TGTGCCAGTAGTGCCATAATTAGCGGGTCGGAGACCCAGTACTTC. As protein: CASSAIISGSETQYF.